This TCR beta chain was obtained from a study of T cell clonality in common variable immunodeficiency. Study outcomes and limitations: Shared TCRbeta clones were fewer between CVID subjects than controls. CVID subjects showed higher TCRbeta clonality than healthy controls. Fewer deletions and N-nucleotide insertions were reportedly seen in common variable immunodeficiency TCR beta sequences.

Trimming took 0 bases from V and 5 from J; bases not matched to a gene: 5. This CDR3 comprises 15 residues. Germline CDR1 reads SEHNR; CDR2 reads FQNEAQ (reference sequence). This clone was counted a few times. The antigen is not known. With the read ending 3 residues before the CDR3 end, the germline J gene is used to fill in that end. CVID subjects were neither ill nor on immunomodulatory or immunosuppressive medication at sampling. Heparinized whole blood, 5 to 8 ml, came from each donor. TCRdb keeps only in-frame clones here, not all; method: immunoSEQ multiplex PCR. The sample was found to contain fewer than 4,500 clones, and every one recurs.

The chain joins TRBV7-9 to TRBJ1-1; 8 nucleotides align to TRBD1. Sequencing used peripheral blood mononuclear cells. The source is a human donor with common variable immunodeficiency. CDR3 sequence reads: CASSLASNRGTEAFF. The covered CDR3 bases are TGTGCCAGCAGCTTAGCGTCCAACAGGGGGACTGAA.